This is a list of T cell receptor beta chains from one sample in a study of T cell responses to AZD1222 COVID-19 vaccine. Generated by immunoSEQ multiplex PCR, the TCRdb table keeps only in-frame clones and is missing some. The sample lists 110,000 or so clones; approximately 89% were seen once. This specimen was peripheral blood, taken on day 0 of MenACWY control vaccination. The receptors come from an adult in good health. The CDR3 runs from the conserved cysteine through the conserved F or W. The D gene is left open where the match is weak. Size tells how often a clone was seen (once, few, many) or the class of an expanded clone, and some rows leave it out.

v_gene	abundance	j_gene	len	d_gene	CDR3nt	CDR3aa
TRBV16	-	TRBJ2-7	14	TRBD1	TGTGCCAGCAGCCAAGGGACAGGGGTCTACGAGCAGTACTTC	CASSQGTGVYEQYF
TRBV6-5	once	TRBJ1-5	13	-	TGTGCCAGCAGAGGACAGAATAATCAGCCCCAGCATTTT	CASRGQNNQPQHF
TRBV7-2	-	TRBJ2-7	16	TRBD2	TGTGCCAGCAGCAGGACTAGCGGGGGGGCCGCGTACGAGCAGTACTTC	CASSRTSGGAAYEQYF
TRBV7-9	-	TRBJ1-1	12	-	TGTGCCAGCAGCTCGTGGGGCACTGAAGCTTTCTTT	CASSSWGTEAFF
TRBV11-3	-	TRBJ2-7	19	-	TGTGCCAGCAGCTTAAACTCCCGTGTAGCCGGGACAAGCTCCTACGAGCAGTACTTC	CASSLNSRVAGTSSYEQYF
TRBV4-1	-	TRBJ2-1	15	TRBD2	TGCGCCAGCAGCTCCTATAGCGGGGTGTACAATGAGCAGTTCTTC	CASSSYSGVYNEQFF
TRBV11-2	-	TRBJ2-7	13	-	TGTGCCAGCAGCTTGGCAGGGGCGGACGAGCAGTACTTC	CASSLAGADEQYF
TRBV13	-	TRBJ2-2	13	-	TGTGCCAGCAGCTTAGGCCTCTCCGGGGAGCTGTTTTTT	CASSLGLSGELFF
TRBV12-3/TRBV12-4	-	TRBJ2-7	13	-	TGTGCCAGCAGTCCGCCGGCCCTCTACGAGCAGTACTTC	CASSPPALYEQYF
TRBV10-1	-	TRBJ1-1	14	-	TGCGCCAGCAGTGCCTTGACAGGGAACACTGAAGCTTTCTTT	CASSALTGNTEAFF
TRBV5-1	-	TRBJ1-1	13	-	TGCGCCAGCAGCGCTGACAGGAACACTGAAGCTTTCTTT	CASSADRNTEAFF